This TCR beta chain was documented in a study of CD8 T cells in Susac syndrome. The germline CDR1 and CDR2 sequences are SNHLY and FYNNEI. The CDR3 is made up of 15 amino acids. V was pared by 5 bases and J by 3 bases, with 14 bases between. When the RNA was reverse transcribed, random hexamers were used with an input of roughly 0.5 to 1 ug. TCRdb fed the immunoSEQ multiplex PCR reads into MiXCR, producing one record per CDR3 protein. Of fewer than 90,000 distinct CDR3 sequences in the sample, approximately 94% were seen once. Sequences were obtained from CD8+ T cells from PBMCs. This chain connects TRBV2 to TRBJ2-1; D may be TRBD1 (6 bases). The source of this sequence is a human donor with Susac syndrome. The CDR3 loop reads CASSQGSFLYNEQFF. In DNA form, the CDR3 reads TGTGCCAGCAGTCAGGGGTCTTTTCTCTACAATGAGCAGTTCTTC.